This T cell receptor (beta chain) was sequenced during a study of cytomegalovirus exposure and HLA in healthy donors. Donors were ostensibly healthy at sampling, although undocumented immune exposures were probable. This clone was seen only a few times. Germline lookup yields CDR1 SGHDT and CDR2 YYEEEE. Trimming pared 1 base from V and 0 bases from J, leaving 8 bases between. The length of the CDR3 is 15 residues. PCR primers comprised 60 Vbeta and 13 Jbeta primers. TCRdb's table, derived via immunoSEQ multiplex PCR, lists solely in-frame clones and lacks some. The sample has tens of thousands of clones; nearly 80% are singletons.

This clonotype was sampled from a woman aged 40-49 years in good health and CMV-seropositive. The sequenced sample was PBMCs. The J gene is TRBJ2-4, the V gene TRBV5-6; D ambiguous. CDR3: CASSLTPLAKNIQYF. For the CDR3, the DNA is TGTGCCAGCAGCTTGACTCCTTTAGCCAAAAACATTCAGTACTTC.